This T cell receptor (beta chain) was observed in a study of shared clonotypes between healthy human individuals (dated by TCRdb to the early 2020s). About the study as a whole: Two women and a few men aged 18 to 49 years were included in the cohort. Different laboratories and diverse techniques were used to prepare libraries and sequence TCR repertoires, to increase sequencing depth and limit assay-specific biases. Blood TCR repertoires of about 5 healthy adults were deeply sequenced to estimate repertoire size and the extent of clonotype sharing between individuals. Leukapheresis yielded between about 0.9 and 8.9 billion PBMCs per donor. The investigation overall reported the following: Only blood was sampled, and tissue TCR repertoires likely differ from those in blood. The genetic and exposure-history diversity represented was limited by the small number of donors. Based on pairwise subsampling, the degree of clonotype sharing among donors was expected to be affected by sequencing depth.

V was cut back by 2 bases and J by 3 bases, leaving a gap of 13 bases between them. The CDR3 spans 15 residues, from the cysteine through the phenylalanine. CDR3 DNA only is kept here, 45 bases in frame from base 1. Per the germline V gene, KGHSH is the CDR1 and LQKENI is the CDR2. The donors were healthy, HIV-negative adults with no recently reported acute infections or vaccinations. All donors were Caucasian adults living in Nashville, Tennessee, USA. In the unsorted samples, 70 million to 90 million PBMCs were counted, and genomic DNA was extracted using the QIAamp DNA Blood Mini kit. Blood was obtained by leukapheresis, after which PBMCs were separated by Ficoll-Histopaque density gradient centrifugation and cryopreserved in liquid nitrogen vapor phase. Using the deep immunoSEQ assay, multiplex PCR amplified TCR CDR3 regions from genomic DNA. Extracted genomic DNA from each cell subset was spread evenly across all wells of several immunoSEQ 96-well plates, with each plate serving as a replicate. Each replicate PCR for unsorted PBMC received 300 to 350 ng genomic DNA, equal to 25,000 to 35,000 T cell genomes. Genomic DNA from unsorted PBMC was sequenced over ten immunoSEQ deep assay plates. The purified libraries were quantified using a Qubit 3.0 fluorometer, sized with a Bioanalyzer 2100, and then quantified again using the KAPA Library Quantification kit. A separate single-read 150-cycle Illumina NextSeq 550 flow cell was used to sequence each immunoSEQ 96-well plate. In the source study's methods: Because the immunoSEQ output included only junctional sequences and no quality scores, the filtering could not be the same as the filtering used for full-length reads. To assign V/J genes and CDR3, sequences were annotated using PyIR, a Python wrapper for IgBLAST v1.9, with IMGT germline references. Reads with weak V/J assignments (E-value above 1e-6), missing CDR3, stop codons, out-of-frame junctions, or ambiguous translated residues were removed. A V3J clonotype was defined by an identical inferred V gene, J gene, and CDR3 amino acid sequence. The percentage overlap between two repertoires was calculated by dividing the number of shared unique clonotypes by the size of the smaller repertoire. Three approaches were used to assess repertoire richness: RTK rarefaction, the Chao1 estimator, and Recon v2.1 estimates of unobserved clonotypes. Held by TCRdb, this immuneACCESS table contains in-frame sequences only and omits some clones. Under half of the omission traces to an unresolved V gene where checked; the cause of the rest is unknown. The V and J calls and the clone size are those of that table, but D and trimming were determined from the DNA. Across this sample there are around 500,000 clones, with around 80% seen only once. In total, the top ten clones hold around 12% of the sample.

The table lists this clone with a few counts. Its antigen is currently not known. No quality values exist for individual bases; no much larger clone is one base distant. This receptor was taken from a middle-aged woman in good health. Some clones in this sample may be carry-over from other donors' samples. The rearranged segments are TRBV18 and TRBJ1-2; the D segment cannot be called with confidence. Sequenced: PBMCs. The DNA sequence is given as TGTGCCAGCTCACCAGAGGACGGGCCGTACTATGGCTACACCTTC. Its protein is CASSPEDGPYYGYTF. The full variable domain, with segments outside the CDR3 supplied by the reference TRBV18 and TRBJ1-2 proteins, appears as NAGVMQNPRHLVRRRGQEARLRCSPMKGHSHVYWYRQLPEEGLKFMVYLQKENIIDESGMPKERFSAEFPKEGPSILRIQQVVRGDSAAYFCASSPEDGPYYGYTFGSGTRLTVV.